This T cell receptor beta chain stems from a study of shared clonotypes between healthy human individuals. The overall study: Participating donors consisted of a couple of women and a few men aged 18 to 49.

Every subset's genomic DNA went evenly onto several immunoSEQ plates. The table came from immunoSEQ multiplex PCR; TCRdb's copy has only in-frame clones and leaves some out. This sample yields fewer than 600,000 clones, of which roughly four fifths are seen a single time; about 12% belongs to the top ten. Free of recent acute infections or vaccinations, the donors were healthy HIV-negative adults. Unsorted samples, those not sorted, used roughly 100 million PBMCs for genomic DNA. V was trimmed by 4 bases and J by 1 base, leaving 11 bases between them. The CDR3 consists of 14 residues. Germline lookup yields CDR1 SGHRS and CDR2 YFSETQ.

The clonotype originates from a woman in her thirties or forties in good health. Some clones in this sample may be carry-over from other donors' samples. This chain joins TRBV5-1 and TRBJ1-1; D gene unclear. Sequencing was performed on PBMCs. This CDR3 is CASSPGGQNTEAFF. The CDR3 coding sequence is TGCGCCAGCAGCCCCGGAGGGCAGAACACTGAAGCTTTCTTT.